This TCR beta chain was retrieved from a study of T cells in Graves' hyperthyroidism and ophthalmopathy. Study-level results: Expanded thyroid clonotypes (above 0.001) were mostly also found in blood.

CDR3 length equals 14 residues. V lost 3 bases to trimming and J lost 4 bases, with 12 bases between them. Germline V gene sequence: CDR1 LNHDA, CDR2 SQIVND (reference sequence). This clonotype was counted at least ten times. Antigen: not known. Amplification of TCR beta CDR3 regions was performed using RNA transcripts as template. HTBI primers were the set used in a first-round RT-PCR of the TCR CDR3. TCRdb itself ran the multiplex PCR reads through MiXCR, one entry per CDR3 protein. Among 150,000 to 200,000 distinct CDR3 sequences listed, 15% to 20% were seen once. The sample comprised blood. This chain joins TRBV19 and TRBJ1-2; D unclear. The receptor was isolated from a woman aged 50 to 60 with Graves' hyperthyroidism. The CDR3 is CASSMSMGGYGYTF. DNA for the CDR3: TGTGCCAGTAGTATGTCGATGGGAGGCTATGGCTACACCTTC.